This T cell receptor (beta chain) was captured by sequencing in a study of shared clonotypes between healthy human individuals. Looking at the study overall: There were three CD4 naive, three CD4 memory, two CD8 naive and one CD8 memory plates per donor. Study results and limitations: Naive CD4 clonotypes were shared across a handful of donors at approximately 5.3%. Sampling used blood alone; tissue repertoires probably differ.

All the donors were Caucasian adults who lived in Nashville, Tennessee. Trimming stripped 4 bases from V and 11 bases from J, with 9 bases between. Per the germline V gene, CDR1 is SNHLY and CDR2 is FYNNEI. The CDR3 sequence is 12 residues long. A few counts support this clone. No antigen is known for it. Sequencing was performed with immunoSEQ multiplex PCR; in TCRdb, only in-frame clones are kept and a portion is missing. Among a few million clones listed, approximately 90% were seen once. This clonotype originated in a young man in good health. The chain links TRBV2 to TRBJ1-6; D gene unclear. The material sequenced was naive CD4+ T cells sorted from blood. This sample's subset: CD45RA+ positively selected. The CDR3 here is CASSVTAAPLHF. CDR3 nucleotide sequence: TGTGCCAGCAGTGTTACCGCCGCACCCCTCCACTTT.